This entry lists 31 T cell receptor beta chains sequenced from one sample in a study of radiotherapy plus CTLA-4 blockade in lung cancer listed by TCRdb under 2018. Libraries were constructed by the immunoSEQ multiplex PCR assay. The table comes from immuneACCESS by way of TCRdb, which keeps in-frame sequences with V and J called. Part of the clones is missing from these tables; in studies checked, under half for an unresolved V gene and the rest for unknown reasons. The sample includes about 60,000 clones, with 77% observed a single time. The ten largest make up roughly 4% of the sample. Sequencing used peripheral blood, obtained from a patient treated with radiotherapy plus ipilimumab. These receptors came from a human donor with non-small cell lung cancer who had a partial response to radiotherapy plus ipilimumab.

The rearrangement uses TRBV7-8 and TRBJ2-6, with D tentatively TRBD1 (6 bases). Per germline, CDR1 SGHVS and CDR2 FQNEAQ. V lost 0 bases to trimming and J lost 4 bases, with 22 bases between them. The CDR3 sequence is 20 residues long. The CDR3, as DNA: TGTGCCAGCAGCTTAGCGCTGTTGAACAGGGTGGGCTCCGGGGCCAACGTCCTGACTTTC. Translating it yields CASSLALLNRVGSGANVLTF.

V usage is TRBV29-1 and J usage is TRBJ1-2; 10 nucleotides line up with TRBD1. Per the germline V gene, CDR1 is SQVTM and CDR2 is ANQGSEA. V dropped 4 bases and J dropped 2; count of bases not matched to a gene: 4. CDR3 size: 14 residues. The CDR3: CSVAEGQGNYGYTF. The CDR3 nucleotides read TGCAGCGTTGCCGAGGGACAGGGGAACTATGGCTACACCTTC.

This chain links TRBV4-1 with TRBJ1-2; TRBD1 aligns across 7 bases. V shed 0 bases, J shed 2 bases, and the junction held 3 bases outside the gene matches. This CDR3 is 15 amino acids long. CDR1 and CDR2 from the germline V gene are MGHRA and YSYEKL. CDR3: CASSQDRGQNYGYTF. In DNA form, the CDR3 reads TGCGCCAGCAGCCAAGACAGGGGACAGAACTATGGCTACACCTTC.

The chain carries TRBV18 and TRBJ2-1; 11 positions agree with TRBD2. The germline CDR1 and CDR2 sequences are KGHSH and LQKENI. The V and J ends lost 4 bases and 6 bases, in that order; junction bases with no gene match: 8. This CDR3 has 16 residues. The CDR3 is CASSLVAGGPGNEQFF. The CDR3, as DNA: TGTGCCAGCTCACTAGTAGCGGGGGGGCCAGGCAATGAGCAGTTCTTC.

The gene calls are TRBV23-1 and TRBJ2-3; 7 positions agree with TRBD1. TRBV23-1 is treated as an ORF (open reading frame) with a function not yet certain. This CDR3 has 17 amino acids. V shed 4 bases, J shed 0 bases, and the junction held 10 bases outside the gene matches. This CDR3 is CASSPLLGQVSTDTQYF. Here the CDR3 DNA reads TGCGCCAGCAGTCCCCTCCTAGGACAGGTTAGCACAGATACGCAGTATTTT.

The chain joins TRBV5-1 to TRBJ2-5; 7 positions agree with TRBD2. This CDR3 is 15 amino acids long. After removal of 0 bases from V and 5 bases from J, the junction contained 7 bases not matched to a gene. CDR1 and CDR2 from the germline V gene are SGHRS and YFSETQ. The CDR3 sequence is CASSLGPMGGETQYF. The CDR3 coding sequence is TGCGCCAGCAGCTTGGGACCCATGGGAGGGGAGACCCAGTACTTC.

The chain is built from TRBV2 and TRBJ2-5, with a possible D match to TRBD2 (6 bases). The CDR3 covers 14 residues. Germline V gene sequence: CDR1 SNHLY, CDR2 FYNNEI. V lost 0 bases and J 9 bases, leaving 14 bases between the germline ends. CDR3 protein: CASSEAPGGSAQYF. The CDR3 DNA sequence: TGTGCCAGCAGTGAAGCGCCCGGAGGGTCGGCCCAGTACTTC.

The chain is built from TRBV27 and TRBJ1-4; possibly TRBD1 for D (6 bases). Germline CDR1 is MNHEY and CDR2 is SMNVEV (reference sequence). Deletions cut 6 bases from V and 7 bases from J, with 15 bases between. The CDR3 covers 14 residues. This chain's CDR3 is CASSPGQSGEKLFF. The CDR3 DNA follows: TGTGCCAGCAGCCCCGGACAGTCGGGTGAAAAACTGTTTTTT.

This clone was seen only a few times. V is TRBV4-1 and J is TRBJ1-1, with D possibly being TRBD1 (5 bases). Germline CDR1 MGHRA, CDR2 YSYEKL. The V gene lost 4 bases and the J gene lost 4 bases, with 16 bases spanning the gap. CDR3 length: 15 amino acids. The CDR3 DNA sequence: TGCGCCAGCAGCCCCGGGGGGGGTGCGGTCACTGAAGCTTTCTTT. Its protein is CASSPGGGAVTEAFF.

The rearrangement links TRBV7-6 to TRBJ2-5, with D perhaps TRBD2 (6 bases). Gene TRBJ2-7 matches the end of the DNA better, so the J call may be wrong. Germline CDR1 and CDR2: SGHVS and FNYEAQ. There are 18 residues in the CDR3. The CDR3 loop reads CASSLKSRRSTSSYEQYF. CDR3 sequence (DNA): TGTGCCAGCAGCTTAAAGTCACGTAGATCGACTAGCTCCTACGAGCAGTACTTC.

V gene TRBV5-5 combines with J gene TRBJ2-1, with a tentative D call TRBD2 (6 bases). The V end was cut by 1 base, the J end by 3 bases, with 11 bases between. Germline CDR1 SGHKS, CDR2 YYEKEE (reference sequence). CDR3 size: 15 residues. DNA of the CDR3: TGTGCCAGCAGCTTGTGGCAGGGAGGCTACAATGAGCAGTTCTTC. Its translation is CASSLWQGGYNEQFF.

CDR3 nucleotides: TGTGCCAGCAGCTTCGGAAGCGGGGGGGCCGGGGAGCTGTTTTTT. This translates into CASSFGSGGAGELFF. V is TRBV7-8 and J is TRBJ2-2; 10 bases agree with TRBD2. CDR1 and CDR2 (germline): SGHVS, FQNEAQ. This CDR3 has 15 residues. Trimming removed 3 bases from V and 6 bases from J; junction bases left unmatched: 4.

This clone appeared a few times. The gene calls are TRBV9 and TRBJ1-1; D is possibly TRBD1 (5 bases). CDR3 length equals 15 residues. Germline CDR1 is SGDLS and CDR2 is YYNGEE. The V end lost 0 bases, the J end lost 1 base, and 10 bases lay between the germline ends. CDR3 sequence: CASSVGQGGNTEAFF. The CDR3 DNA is TGTGCCAGCAGCGTAGGGCAGGGAGGGAACACTGAAGCTTTCTTT.

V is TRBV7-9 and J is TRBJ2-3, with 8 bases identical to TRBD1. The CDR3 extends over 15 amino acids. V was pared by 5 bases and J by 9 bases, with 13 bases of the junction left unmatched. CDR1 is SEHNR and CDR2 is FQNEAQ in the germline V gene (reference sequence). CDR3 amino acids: CASSPRLDRAGTQYF. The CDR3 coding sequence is TGTGCCAGCAGCCCCAGACTGGACAGGGCAGGCACGCAGTATTTT.

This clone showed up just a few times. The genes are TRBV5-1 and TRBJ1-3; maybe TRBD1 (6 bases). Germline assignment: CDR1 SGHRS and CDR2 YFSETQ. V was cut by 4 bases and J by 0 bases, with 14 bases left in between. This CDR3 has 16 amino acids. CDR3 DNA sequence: TGCGCCAGCAGCACGGCAAGACAGGACTCTGGAAACACCATATATTTT. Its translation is CASSTARQDSGNTIYF.

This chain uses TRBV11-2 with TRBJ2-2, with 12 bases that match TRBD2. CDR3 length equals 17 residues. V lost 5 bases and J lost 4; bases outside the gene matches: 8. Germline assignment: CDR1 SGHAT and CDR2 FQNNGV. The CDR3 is CASSRTRTSGATGELFF. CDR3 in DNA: TGTGCCAGCAGCCGCACCAGGACTAGCGGGGCCACCGGGGAGCTGTTTTTT.

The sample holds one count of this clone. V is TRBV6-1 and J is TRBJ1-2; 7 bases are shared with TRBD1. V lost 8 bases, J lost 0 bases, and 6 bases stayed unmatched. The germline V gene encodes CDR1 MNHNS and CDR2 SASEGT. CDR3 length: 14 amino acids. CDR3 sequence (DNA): TGTGCCAGCCACGAGGACAGGTCTAACTATGGCTACACCTTC. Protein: CASHEDRSNYGYTF.

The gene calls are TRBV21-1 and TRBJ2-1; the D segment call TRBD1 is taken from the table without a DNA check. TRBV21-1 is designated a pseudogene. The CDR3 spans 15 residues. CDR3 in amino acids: CASSTRDRRCNEQFF. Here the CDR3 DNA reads TGTGCCAGCAGCACCCGGGACAGGCGGTGCAATGAGCAGTTCTTC.

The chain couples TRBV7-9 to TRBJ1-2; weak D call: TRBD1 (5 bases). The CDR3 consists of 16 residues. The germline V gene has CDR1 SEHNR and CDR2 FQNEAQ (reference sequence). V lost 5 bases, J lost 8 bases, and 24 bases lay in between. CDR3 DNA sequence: TGTGCCAGCAGCCCTCAACAGGCTAACGGAAGGGCCGGCTACACCTTC. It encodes CASSPQQANGRAGYTF.

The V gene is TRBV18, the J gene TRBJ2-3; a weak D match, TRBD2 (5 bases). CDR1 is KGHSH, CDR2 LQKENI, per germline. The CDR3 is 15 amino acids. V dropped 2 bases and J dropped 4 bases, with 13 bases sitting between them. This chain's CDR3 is CASSPEGGPPDTQYF. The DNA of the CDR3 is TGTGCCAGCTCACCAGAGGGCGGGCCCCCAGATACGCAGTATTTT.

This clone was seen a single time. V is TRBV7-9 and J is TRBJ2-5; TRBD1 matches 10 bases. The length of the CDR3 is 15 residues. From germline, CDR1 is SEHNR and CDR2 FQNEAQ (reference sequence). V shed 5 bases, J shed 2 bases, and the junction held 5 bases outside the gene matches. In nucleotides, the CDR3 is TGTGCCAGCAGCCCAGGGGACAGGGGTCAAGAGACCCAGTACTTC. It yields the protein CASSPGDRGQETQYF.

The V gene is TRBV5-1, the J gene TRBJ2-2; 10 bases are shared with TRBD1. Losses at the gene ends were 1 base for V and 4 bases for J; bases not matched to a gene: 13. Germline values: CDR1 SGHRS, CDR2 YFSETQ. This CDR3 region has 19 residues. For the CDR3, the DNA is TGCGCCAGCAGCTTGAATCCCATCAGGGACAGGGGTTTCACCGGGGAGCTGTTTTTT. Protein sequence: CASSLNPIRDRGFTGELFF.

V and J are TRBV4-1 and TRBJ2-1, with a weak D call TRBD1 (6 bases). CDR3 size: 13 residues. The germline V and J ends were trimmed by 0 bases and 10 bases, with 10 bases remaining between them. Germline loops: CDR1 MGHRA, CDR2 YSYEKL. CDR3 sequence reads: CASSQDPRGEQFF. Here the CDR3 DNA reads TGCGCCAGCAGCCAAGACCCGAGGGGGGAGCAGTTCTTC.

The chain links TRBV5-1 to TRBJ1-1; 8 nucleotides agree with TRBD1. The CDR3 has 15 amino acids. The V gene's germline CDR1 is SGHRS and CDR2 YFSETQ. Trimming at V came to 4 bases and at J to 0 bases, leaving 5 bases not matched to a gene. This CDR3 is CASSRKTGVNTEAFF. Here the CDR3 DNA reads TGCGCCAGCAGCCGAAAGACAGGGGTGAACACTGAAGCTTTCTTT.

CDR3: CASSLDGNSPLHF. The CDR3 DNA sequence: TGTGCCAGCAGCTTAGACGGGAATTCACCCCTCCACTTT. V is TRBV11-1 and J is TRBJ1-6, with unresolved D. The CDR3 has 13 residues. Per germline, CDR1 SGHAT and CDR2 FQDESV (reference sequence). The germline V and J ends were trimmed by 1 base and 7 bases, with 5 bases remaining between them.

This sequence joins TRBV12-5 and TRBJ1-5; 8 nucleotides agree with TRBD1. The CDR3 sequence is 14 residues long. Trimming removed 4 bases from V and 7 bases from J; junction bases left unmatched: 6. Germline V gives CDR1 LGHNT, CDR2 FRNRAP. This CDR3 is CASGSGGAHQPQHF. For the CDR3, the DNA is TGTGCTAGTGGTTCAGGGGGCGCGCACCAGCCCCAGCATTTT.

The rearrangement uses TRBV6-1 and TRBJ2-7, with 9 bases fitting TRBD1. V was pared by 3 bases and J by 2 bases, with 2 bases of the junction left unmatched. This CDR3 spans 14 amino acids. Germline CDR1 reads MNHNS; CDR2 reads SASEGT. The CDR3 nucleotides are TGTGCCAGCAGTGAGCGACAGGGGGCCTACGAGCAGTACTTC. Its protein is CASSERQGAYEQYF.

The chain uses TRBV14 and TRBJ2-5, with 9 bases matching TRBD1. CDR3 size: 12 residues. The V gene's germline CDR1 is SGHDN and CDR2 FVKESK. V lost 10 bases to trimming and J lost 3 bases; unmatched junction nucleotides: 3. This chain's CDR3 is CATGTGKETQYF. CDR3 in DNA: TGTGCCACCGGGACAGGGAAAGAGACCCAGTACTTC.

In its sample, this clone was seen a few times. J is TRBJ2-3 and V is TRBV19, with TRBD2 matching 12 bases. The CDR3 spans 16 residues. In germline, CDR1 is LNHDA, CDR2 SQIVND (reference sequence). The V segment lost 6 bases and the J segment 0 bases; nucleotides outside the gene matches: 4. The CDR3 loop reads CASSGLAGISTDTQYF. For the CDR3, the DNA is TGTGCCAGTAGCGGACTAGCGGGAATTAGCACAGATACGCAGTATTTT.

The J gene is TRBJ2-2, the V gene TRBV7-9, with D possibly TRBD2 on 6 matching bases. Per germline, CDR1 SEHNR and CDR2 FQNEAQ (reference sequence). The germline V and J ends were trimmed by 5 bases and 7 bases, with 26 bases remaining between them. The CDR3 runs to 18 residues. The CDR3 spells CASSQGSALSSGSGELFF. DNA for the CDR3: TGTGCCAGCAGCCAGGGTAGCGCCCTATCGTCCGGGAGCGGGGAGCTGTTTTTT.

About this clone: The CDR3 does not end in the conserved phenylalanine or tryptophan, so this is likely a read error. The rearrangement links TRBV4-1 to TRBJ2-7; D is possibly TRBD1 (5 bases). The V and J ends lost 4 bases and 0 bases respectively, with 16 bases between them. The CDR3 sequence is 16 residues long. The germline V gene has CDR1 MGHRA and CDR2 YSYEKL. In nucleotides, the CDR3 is TGCGCCAGCAGCCGCCTACAGGATGCAAGCTCCTACGAGCAGTACCTC. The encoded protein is CASSRLQDASSYEQYL.